This T cell receptor (beta chain) was retrieved from a study of cytotoxic CD8 clonotypes in ibrutinib-treated CLL. Study as a whole: Once patients had received a median 12 months of treatment, range 6 to 36, response samples were obtained. Sequencing produced an average of 255,043 productive templates and 85,000 to 100,000 productive rearrangements per sample.

General observations from the study: With treatment, public clonotypes, which were uncommon, either contracted or remained stable. Patients with sustained remission and those progressing were sampled at differing times.

Data came from immunoSEQ multiplex PCR; TCRdb stores just in-frame clones and leaves some out. This sample has 150,000 or so clones, with about four fifths found just once. Of note for this clone: The target antigen is unknown.

The starting material was PBMCs, obtained after 12 months of ibrutinib treatment. The receptor comes from a human donor with chronic lymphocytic leukemia.

DNA for the CDR3: TGTGCCAGCAGCTTAGGATTGGGCAGGGGTTACATTCAGTACTTC. Amino acid sequence: CASSLGLGRGYIQYF. This chain connects TRBV7-3 to TRBJ2-4; D may be TRBD1 (6 bases). This CDR3 spans 15 amino acids. V was shortened by 2 bases and J by 8 bases, with 16 bases between the two germline ends. In germline, CDR1 is SGHTA, CDR2 FQGTGA. Filled out from reference TRBV7-3 and TRBJ2-4, the complete variable domain reads GAGVSQTPSNKVTEKGKYVELRCDPISGHTALYWYRQSLGQGPEFLIYFQGTGAADDSGLPNDRFFAVRPEGSVSTLKIQRTERGDSAVYLCASSLGLGRGYIQYFGAGTRLSVL.